This T cell receptor (beta chain) is from a study of neurological immune-mediated disorders. This clonotype was seen many times. TCRdb reprocessed the 5' RACE reads via MiXCR and lists one record per CDR3 protein. The data hold tens of thousands of distinct CDR3 sequences, with 13% to 15% observed a single time. Germline values: CDR1 SGHRS, CDR2 YFSETQ. CDR3 size: 15 residues. Trimming cost V 1 base and J 7 bases; bases outside gene matches: 6. The sample consisted of PBMCs. This receptor was identified in a woman aged 50 to 65 in good health. V and J are TRBV5-1 and TRBJ2-1; 9 positions agree with TRBD2. CDR3 protein: CASSLRVAGDNEQFF. The DNA of the CDR3 is TGCGCCAGCAGCTTGAGAGTAGCGGGAGATAATGAGCAGTTCTTC.